This TCR beta chain was sequenced for a study of quantifying T cell responses using KT2 cells. The wider study: TCR alpha and beta constant-region primers primed reverse transcription of RNA.

The V and J ends lost 6 bases and 2 bases respectively, with 14 bases between them. Germline loops: CDR1 MNHEY, CDR2 SMNVEV (reference sequence). The CDR3 runs to 15 residues. Each cDNA got a UMI-containing oligo ligated at its 3' end. The first PCR ran 4 to 5 cycles with an equimolar RC1.1 and RC1.2 beta primer mix. MiXCR, applied by TCRdb to the UMI-ligation and nested PCR reads, yields one record per CDR3 protein. The table records tens of thousands of distinct CDR3 sequences, approximately 7% of them present only once. This clonotype was counted only a few times. This receptor was identified in a human donor. The rearrangement links TRBV27 to TRBJ2-1, with D tentatively TRBD2 (6 bases). The sample consisted of PBMCs spiked with cells of the T cell clone KT2. CDR3 nucleotide sequence: TGTGCCAGCAGCCCTCGACTAGAGGCCTACAATGAGCAGTTCTTC. Its protein is CASSPRLEAYNEQFF.